One and the same sample provided the 15 T cell receptor beta chains below, sequenced in a study of response to subunit inactivated influenza vaccine. TCRdb reanalysed the RT-PCR reads using MiXCR and keeps one entry per CDR3 protein. The sample yields 800,000 or so distinct CDR3 sequences, over 20% seen once. The specimen comprised PBMCs from blood, sampled around 5 days after vaccination. Receptor source: a man between 50 and 59 years old who received an inactivated influenza vaccine.

This clonotype was recorded a few times. This chain uses TRBV6-2 or TRBV6-3 with TRBJ2-7; D tentatively fits TRBD1 or TRBD2 (5 bases each). The ends were cut back, 0 bases at V and 8 bases at J, with 17 bases in the middle. This CDR3 comprises 15 residues. Germline V gene sequence: CDR1 MNHEY, CDR2 SVGEGT. DNA of the CDR3: TGTGCCAGCAGTTACTCCAGGGAGAACCCGACCCAGCAGTACTTC. Its translation is CASSYSRENPTQQYF.

The chain employs TRBV28 and TRBJ2-7; the D gene is possibly TRBD2 (6 bases). In germline, CDR1 is MDHEN, CDR2 SYDVKM. This CDR3 has 15 residues. Trimming left V 4 bases short and J 1 base short, with 14 bases between. In DNA, the CDR3 is TGTGCCAGCAGTTACCCGGACGGGGGTTCCTACGAGCAGTACTTC. Residues: CASSYPDGGSYEQYF.

The table lists this clonotype with a few counts. CDR3 in DNA: TGTGCCAGCAGCTTGGAGATGGGAGGACAGCAACAAGAGACCCAGTACTTC. Translation: CASSLEMGGQQQETQYF. The chain couples TRBV11-3 to TRBJ2-5; D is possibly TRBD1 or TRBD2 (6 bases each). The CDR3 covers 17 residues. Trimming pared 3 bases from V and 2 bases from J, leaving 19 bases between. CDR1 SGHNT and CDR2 YENEEA come from the germline V gene. The entire variable domain, with the rest obtained from reference TRBV11-3 and TRBJ2-5, is as follows: EAGVVQSPRYKIIEKKQPVAFWCNPISGHNTLYWYLQNLGQGPELLIRYENEEAVDDSQLPKDRFSAERLKGVDSTLKIQPAELGDSAVYLCASSLEMGGQQQETQYFGPGTRLLVL.

CDR3 coding DNA: TGTGCCACCAGTGCTCCAGGTTACACAGATACGCAGTATTTT. Translating gives CATSAPGYTDTQYF. The rearrangement uses TRBV24-1 and TRBJ2-3; no definite D call. From germline, CDR1 is KGHDR and CDR2 SFDVKD. The CDR3 consists of 14 residues. V shed 5 bases and J shed 2 bases, with 10 bases lying between them.

This clonotype was picked up many times. This chain connects TRBV6-5 to TRBJ1-1; D remains ambiguous. The CDR3 runs 15 residues. CDR1 MNHEY and CDR2 SVGAGI come from the germline V gene. Trimming pared 0 bases from V and 0 bases from J, leaving 8 bases between. The CDR3 DNA reads TGTGCCAGCAGTTACTCAAGGCATATGAACACTGAAGCTTTCTTT. This translates into CASSYSRHMNTEAFF.

The rearrangement joins TRBV5-1 to TRBJ1-3, with D unclear. From germline, CDR1 is SGHRS and CDR2 YFSETQ. The CDR3 consists of 17 residues. V gave up 0 bases and J gave up 0 bases, with 13 bases separating them. CDR3 loop: CASSLVSGRISGNTIYF. CDR3 in DNA: TGCGCCAGCAGCTTGGTGTCCGGACGGATCTCTGGAAACACCATATATTTT. The entire variable domain, with the rest obtained from reference TRBV5-1 and TRBJ1-3, is as follows: KAGVTQTPRYLIKTRGQQVTLSCSPISGHRSVSWYQQTPGQGLQFLFEYFSETQRNKGNFPGRFSGRQFSNSRSEMNVSTLELGDSALYLCASSLVSGRISGNTIYFGEGSWLTVV.

The gene calls are TRBV6-2 or TRBV6-3 and TRBJ2-5; possible D gene TRBD1, 5 bases. CDR1 and CDR2 (germline): MNHEY, SVGEGT. This CDR3 has 13 amino acids. The V end was cut by 7 bases, the J end by 4 bases, with 13 bases between. The CDR3 region is CASTWWGGETQYF. DNA of the CDR3: TGTGCCAGCACCTGGTGGGGCGGAGAGACCCAGTACTTC.

The chain is built from TRBV5-1 and TRBJ2-5, with 12 bases aligning to TRBD2. After removal of 4 bases from V and 5 bases from J, the junction contained 12 bases not matched to a gene. The germline V gene encodes CDR1 SGHRS and CDR2 YFSETQ. The CDR3 has 17 residues. CDR3 sequence reads: CASSQTSGREARETQYF. The CDR3 coding sequence is TGCGCCAGCAGCCAGACTAGCGGGAGAGAGGCAAGGGAGACCCAGTACTTC.

This clonotype was seen more than once but under ten times. V and J are TRBV20-1 and TRBJ2-5, with D possibly matching TRBD1 (5 bases). The CDR3 totals 12 residues. V lost 3 bases to trimming and J lost 7 bases, with 12 bases between them. The V gene's germline CDR1 is DFQATT and CDR2 SNEGSKA (reference sequence). The CDR3 DNA sequence: TGCAGTGCTAGTCCGCAGGGAAGGACCCAGTACTTC. It encodes CSASPQGRTQYF.

This clonotype was detected ten times or more. The chain joins TRBV20-1 to TRBJ1-1; no definite D call. The CDR3 is made up of 11 amino acids. CDR1 and CDR2 from the germline V gene are DFQATT and SNEGSKA (reference sequence). The CDR3 here is CSASRGTEAFF. As DNA, the CDR3 is TGCAGCGCTTCGCGGGGTACTGAAGCTTTCTTT.

This clonotype was detected a few times. V usage is TRBV29-1 and J usage is TRBJ2-5, with 8 bases fitting TRBD1. Germline V gives CDR1 SQVTM, CDR2 ANQGSEA. The CDR3 is 15 amino acids. The junction had 11 bases not matched to a gene; V was cut back by 6 bases and J by 2 bases. The CDR3 protein is CSVDRGGTGQETQYF. The CDR3 bases are TGCAGCGTCGACCGGGGTGGGACAGGTCAAGAGACCCAGTACTTC.

J is TRBJ2-7 and V is TRBV6-2 or TRBV6-3; no reliable D call. The V gene's germline CDR1 is MNHEY and CDR2 SVGEGT. The V and J ends lost 0 bases and 4 bases respectively, with 7 bases between them. The CDR3 spans 13 residues. The CDR3 here is CASSYSTMYEQYF. CDR3 DNA: TGTGCCAGCAGTTACTCAACCATGTACGAGCAGTACTTC.

The gene calls are TRBV3-1 and TRBJ2-1, with 10 nucleotides matching TRBD2. V was clipped by 3 bases and J by 4 bases; unmatched bases: 9. This CDR3 spans 17 amino acids. CDR1 is LGHDT, CDR2 YNNKEL, per germline (reference sequence). CDR3 region: CASSHWPSGSLYNEQFF. As DNA, the CDR3 is TGTGCCAGCAGCCACTGGCCTAGCGGGAGTTTGTACAATGAGCAGTTCTTC.

The gene calls are TRBV29-1 and TRBJ2-1, with D hard to call. The CDR3 contains 13 residues. V was cut by 0 bases and J by 7 bases, with 10 bases left in between. CDR1 is SQVTM and CDR2 is ANQGSEA in the germline V gene. CDR3 bases: TGCAGCGTTGAAGATCCTGCATTGAATGAGCAGTTCTTC. Amino acids: CSVEDPALNEQFF.

This clonotype has just a few counts. This CDR3 is CASSLRFEGLRGQPQHF. DNA of the CDR3: TGTGCCAGCAGCTTGAGGTTTGAGGGGCTCCGTGGTCAGCCCCAGCATTTT. The rearrangement links TRBV7-8 to TRBJ1-5; the D gene is possibly TRBD1 (5 bases). In germline, CDR1 is SGHVS, CDR2 FQNEAQ. V dropped 3 bases and J dropped 6 bases, with 21 bases sitting between them. The CDR3 extends over 17 amino acids.